The next 20 T cell receptor beta chains were all read from a single sample in a study of T cell repertoires in cytomegalovirus infection. TCRdb re-analysed the reads in MiXCR, keeping a single row per CDR3 protein. The sample shows around 210,000 distinct CDR3 sequences, roughly 6.5% of them seen only once. Specimen: PBMCs. The receptor set was obtained from a human donor in good health (CMV status not recorded). Some clones in this sample may be carry-over from other donors' samples.

This clonotype has only one observation. The rearrangement links TRBV19 to TRBJ2-1; D is undetermined. CDR3 size: 15 residues. V was shortened by 5 bases and J by 5 bases, with 16 bases between the two germline ends. Germline V gene sequence: CDR1 LNHDA, CDR2 SQIVND (reference sequence). CDR3 in DNA: TGTGCCAGTAGTCCCCTGAACCCTACTCACAATGAGCAGTTCTTC. Translation: CASSPLNPTHNEQFF.

This clonotype was seen ten or more times. The rearrangement uses TRBV12-3 or TRBV12-4 and TRBJ2-5, with 8 bases that match TRBD1. The CDR3 length is 18 residues. After removal of 4 bases from V and 1 base from J, the junction contained 14 bases not matched to a gene. The CDR3 spells CASSSRTGRSIFQETQYF. CDR3 nucleotide sequence: TGTGCCAGCAGTTCGCGGACAGGGAGATCCATTTTCCAAGAGACCCAGTACTTC.

This chain joins TRBV12-3 or TRBV12-4 and TRBJ2-5; 9 bases are shared with TRBD2. V lost 7 bases and J lost 1; bases outside the gene matches: 4. The CDR3 is 14 residues long. In DNA form, the CDR3 reads TGTGCCAGCACTAGGCGGGGGGGCCAAGAGACCCAGTACTTC. It codes for CASTRRGGQETQYF.

In its sample, this clonotype was seen many times. The chain is built from TRBV6-6 and TRBJ2-2, with TRBD2 as a possible D gene (5 bases). This CDR3 is 14 amino acids long. Trimming left V 4 bases short and J 0 bases short, with 6 bases between. CDR1 is MNHNY and CDR2 is SVGAGI in the germline V gene (reference sequence). CDR3 protein: CASSWESNTGELFF. DNA of the CDR3: TGTGCCAGCAGTTGGGAGTCGAACACCGGGGAGCTGTTTTTT.

At least ten counts were recorded for this clonotype. The chain joins TRBV20-1 to TRBJ1-1; the match to TRBD1 covers 9 bases. Looked up from germline, CDR1 is DFQATT and CDR2 is SNEGSKA (reference sequence). Trimming removed 6 bases from V and 11 bases from J; junction bases left unmatched: 16. The length of the CDR3 is 14 residues. CDR3 coding DNA: TGCAGTGCCACAGGGGGGACAGGGATTCAATCGGCTTTCTTT. The encoded protein is CSATGGTGIQSAFF.

There are many counts of this clonotype. The chain links TRBV29-1 to TRBJ2-7, with TRBD1 as a possible D gene (6 bases). Germline V gene sequence: CDR1 SQVTM, CDR2 ANQGSEA. Trimming cost V 5 bases and J 2 bases, with 10 bases left between them. The CDR3 is made up of 12 amino acids. The DNA for the CDR3 is TGCAGCGTTCTAGGGGGACCCTACGAGCAGTACTTC. It encodes CSVLGGPYEQYF.

Many counts were recorded for this clonotype. The gene calls are TRBV7-9 and TRBJ1-2; D unresolved. Germline-derived CDR1 and CDR2 are SEHNR and FQNEAQ (reference sequence). The length of the CDR3 is 13 residues. The germline V and J ends were trimmed by 0 bases and 13 bases, with 15 bases remaining between them. CDR3: CASSLAGSPPPTF. In DNA, the CDR3 is TGTGCCAGCAGCTTAGCGGGCAGCCCTCCTCCCACCTTC.

This clonotype was observed many times. V is TRBV7-2 and J is TRBJ1-5; TRBD1 agrees at 7 bases. This CDR3 contains 17 residues. Germline CDR1 is SGHTA and CDR2 is FQGNSA. V shed 5 bases and J 2 bases; nucleotides not matched to a gene: 12. The CDR3 reads CASSAGRGPRGNQPQHF. The CDR3 DNA reads TGTGCCAGCAGCGCCGGGAGGGGGCCTCGGGGCAATCAGCCCCAGCATTTT.

This clonotype was found many times. This chain uses TRBV7-6 with TRBJ2-6; no firm D call. This CDR3 is built from 15 residues. CDR1 and CDR2 (germline): SGHVS, FNYEAQ. Trimming took off 5 bases at V and 0 bases at J, with 8 bases between the two ends. CDR3 DNA sequence: TGTGCCAGCAGCAGTGACCCCTCTGGGGCCAACGTCCTGACTTTC. This codes for CASSSDPSGANVLTF.

This clonotype was picked up many times. This chain joins TRBV7-3 and TRBJ2-3; 7 nucleotides line up with TRBD1. CDR3 length: 14 residues. V lost 5 bases to trimming and J lost 5 bases; unmatched junction nucleotides: 7. CDR1 SGHTA and CDR2 FQGTGA come from the germline V gene. CDR3 loop: CASSPGQARDTQYF. The CDR3 region has the DNA TGTGCCAGCAGCCCCGGACAGGCGAGAGATACGCAGTATTTT.

This clonotype was detected ten times or more. The chain combines TRBV2 with TRBJ2-4; the match to TRBD2 covers 8 bases. CDR3 length: 15 residues. Germline CDR1 SNHLY, CDR2 FYNNEI. V lost 7 bases, J lost 0 bases, and 5 bases stayed unmatched. As DNA, the CDR3 is TGTGCCAGCATGAGCGGGGGACTAGCCAAAAACATTCAGTACTTC. This gives the protein CASMSGGLAKNIQYF.

This clonotype was seen repeatedly, ten times or more. A junction boundary mismatches the germline segment, possibly from a read error. This chain links TRBV7-2 with TRBJ2-5; no firm D call. Germline V gene data show CDR1 as SGHTA and CDR2 as FQGNSA. The CDR3 is 11 amino acids. The CDR3 bases are TGTGCCAGCAGCTTACCCCTACACATGCAGTTC. Its translation: CASSLPLHMQF.

This clonotype was recorded many times. J is TRBJ2-5 and V is TRBV30; D is unresolved. The germline V and J ends were trimmed by 3 bases and 3 bases, with 11 bases remaining between them. In germline, CDR1 is GTSNPN, CDR2 SVGIG (reference sequence). There are 13 residues in the CDR3. Here the CDR3 reads CAWSLLREETQYF. As DNA, the CDR3 is TGTGCCTGGAGCCTGCTCCGGGAAGAGACCCAGTACTTC.

This clonotype came up many times. The rearrangement joins TRBV11-3 to TRBJ1-6; D ambiguous. This CDR3 is 13 amino acids long. Germline V gene data show CDR1 as SGHNT and CDR2 as YENEEA. V lost 3 bases to trimming and J lost 7 bases, with 7 bases between them. CDR3 amino acids: CASSFDLNSPLHF. CDR3 sequence (DNA): TGTGCCAGCAGCTTCGATCTGAATTCACCCCTCCACTTT.

This clonotype was detected ten times or more. CDR3 in DNA: TGTGCCAGCACCAAAGTCGGAGGAATCTTCTACAATGAGCAGTTCTTC. Translation: CASTKVGGIFYNEQFF. The rearrangement uses TRBV11-2 and TRBJ2-1; D is possibly TRBD2 (5 bases). CDR1 is SGHAT, CDR2 FQNNGV, per germline. Trimming took off 7 bases at V and 3 bases at J, with 19 bases between the two ends. The CDR3 contains 16 residues.

In this sample, this clonotype turned up a few times. This chain joins TRBV28 and TRBJ2-2, with 7 bases fitting TRBD2. Germline V gene data show CDR1 as MDHEN and CDR2 as SYDVKM. This CDR3 has 15 residues. V shed 5 bases and J 1 base; nucleotides not matched to a gene: 4. CDR3 loop: CASSTQRGNTGELFF. In nucleotides, the CDR3 is TGTGCCAGCAGTACCCAGCGGGGGAACACCGGGGAGCTGTTTTTT.

This clonotype has at least ten counts. This chain connects TRBV6-5 to TRBJ1-5; TRBD1 is a possible D gene (5 bases). Germline V gene lookup returns CDR1 MNHEY and CDR2 SVGAGI. The CDR3 has 14 amino acids. With 0 bases removed from V and 6 bases from J, the gap between germline ends came to 9 bases. CDR3 in amino acids: CASSYSGVGQPQHF. CDR3 DNA: TGTGCCAGCAGTTACTCGGGGGTGGGTCAGCCCCAGCATTTT.

This clonotype was counted ten times or more. V and J are TRBV19 and TRBJ2-2, with D perhaps TRBD1 (5 bases). This CDR3 comprises 14 residues. Trimming shortened V by 5 bases and J by 3 bases, and 10 bases separated the two germline ends. CDR1 LNHDA and CDR2 SQIVND come from the germline V gene (reference sequence). The CDR3 reads CASSDQGYTGELFF. CDR3 DNA sequence: TGTGCCAGTAGTGATCAGGGTTACACCGGGGAGCTGTTTTTT.

There are many counts of this clonotype. The chain recombines TRBV12-3 or TRBV12-4 with TRBJ1-1; TRBD1 aligns across 7 bases. J lost 1 base, V lost 5 bases, and 10 bases had no gene match. The CDR3 spans 16 residues. The DNA of the CDR3 is TGTGCCAGCAGTGGGACAGCCCTAGGGTCGAACACTGAAGCTTTCTTT. The encoded protein is CASSGTALGSNTEAFF.

The rearrangement uses TRBV9 and TRBJ1-4; D might be TRBD1 (5 bases). Germline assignment: CDR1 SGDLS and CDR2 YYNGEE. V dropped 0 bases and J dropped 0 bases, with 9 bases sitting between them. This CDR3 is 16 amino acids long. The CDR3 loop reads CASSVGDDATNEKLFF. The CDR3 region has the DNA TGTGCCAGCAGCGTAGGGGACGACGCAACTAATGAAAAACTGTTTTTT. The whole variable domain, filled in from reference TRBV9 and TRBJ1-4, reads DSGVTQTPKHLITATGQRVTLRCSPRSGDLSVYWYQQSLDQGLQFLIQYYNGEERAKGNILERFSAQQFPDLHSELNLSSLELGDSALYFCASSVGDDATNEKLFFGSGTQLSVL.